These 20 T cell receptor beta chains share one sample of origin, sequenced in a study of shared clonotypes between healthy human individuals. The table came from immunoSEQ multiplex PCR; TCRdb's copy has only in-frame clones and leaves some out. The sample shows 300,000 to 400,000 clones, less than 85% of them seen only once. The sample consisted of memory CD4+ T cells sorted from blood. As for subset: CD45RA-negative fraction. The receptors stem from a man aged 25-40 years in good health.

The chain employs TRBV7-2 and TRBJ2-7, with 12 bases aligning to TRBD2. CDR3 length: 16 amino acids. The V gene end was trimmed by 4 bases and the J gene end by 1 base; junction bases not matched to a gene: 5. Germline V gene lookup returns CDR1 SGHTA and CDR2 FQGNSA. The CDR3 loop reads CASSSAGTSGSYEQYF. CDR3 in DNA: TGTGCCAGCAGCTCCGCCGGGACTAGCGGGTCCTACGAGCAGTACTTC.

The J gene is TRBJ2-4, the V gene TRBV5-5, with 9 bases matching TRBD1. This CDR3 has 13 residues. J was trimmed by 8 bases and V by 4 bases; bases with no gene match: 4. CDR1 SGHKS and CDR2 YYEKEE come from the germline V gene (reference sequence). The CDR3 DNA reads as TGTGCCAGCAGCGAGACAGGGGGGGACATTCAGTACTTC. Translation: CASSETGGDIQYF.

CDR3 nucleotides: TGTGCCAGCAGTGGGGTATTTGAGCAGTTCTTC. It codes for CASSGVFEQFF. This chain connects TRBV2 to TRBJ2-1; no definite D call. The germline CDR1 and CDR2 sequences are SNHLY and FYNNEI. V gave up 4 bases and J gave up 9 bases, with 7 bases separating them. This CDR3 has 11 amino acids.

This clone was picked up one time. The rearrangement joins TRBV4-1 to TRBJ1-3; 8 nucleotides align to TRBD1. V lost 1 base, J lost 1 base, and 12 bases stayed unmatched. In germline, CDR1 is MGHRA, CDR2 YSYEKL. The CDR3 has 19 residues. The CDR3 coding sequence is TGCGCCAGCAGCCAAGTTCGGACAGGGATTATTTTATCTGGAAACACCATATATTTT. Amino acid sequence: CASSQVRTGIILSGNTIYF.

V and J are TRBV15 and TRBJ2-7, with D perhaps TRBD2 (5 bases). The CDR3 runs to 14 residues. V lost 5 bases and J lost 3, with 14 bases in between. Germline V CDR1 and CDR2: LNHNV, YYDKDF (reference sequence). CDR3 protein: CATSLGRRGYEQYF. The CDR3 DNA reads as TGTGCCACCAGCTTGGGGAGACGGGGCTACGAGCAGTACTTC.

The chain recombines TRBV11-2 with TRBJ2-1; TRBD2 agrees at 11 bases. Losses at the gene ends were 4 bases for V and 6 bases for J; bases not matched to a gene: 8. Germline V gene sequence: CDR1 SGHAT, CDR2 FQNNGV. This CDR3 is built from 16 residues. CDR3 sequence: CASSSGRGLAANEQFF. The CDR3 coding sequence is TGTGCCAGCAGCTCCGGTCGGGGACTAGCGGCCAATGAGCAGTTCTTC.

The chain joins TRBV10-2 to TRBJ2-5, with D possibly TRBD1 on 6 matching bases. The V end was cut by 2 bases, the J end by 4 bases, with 17 bases between. Germline V lookup: CDR1 WSHSY, CDR2 SAAADI. CDR3 size: 16 residues. CDR3 in amino acids: CASSEPTTSRGETQYF. The CDR3, as DNA: TGCGCCAGCAGTGAGCCGACTACGTCCAGGGGAGAGACCCAGTACTTC.

V gene TRBV7-6 combines with J gene TRBJ2-6, with 8 bases that match TRBD1. The length of the CDR3 is 17 residues. The ends lost 5 bases at V and 0 bases at J; junction bases unmatched: 6. CDR1 SGHVS and CDR2 FNYEAQ come from the germline V gene. The CDR3 DNA reads as TGTGCCAGCAGCCCAGGGACAGGACTCTCTGGGGCCAACGTCCTGACTTTC. Its translation: CASSPGTGLSGANVLTF. Full variable domain (missing parts from reference TRBV7-6 and TRBJ2-6): GAGVSQSPRYKVTKRGQDVALRCDPISGHVSLYWYRQALGQGPEFLTYFNYEAQQDKSGLPNDRFSAERPEGSISTLTIQRTEQRDSAMYRCASSPGTGLSGANVLTFGAGSRLTVL.

This chain joins TRBV4-1 and TRBJ2-4; possibly TRBD1 or TRBD2 for D (5 bases each). The CDR3 sequence is 15 residues long. V lost 0 bases, J lost 9 bases, and 15 bases lay in between. Germline values: CDR1 MGHRA, CDR2 YSYEKL. CDR3 loop: CASSQDPGPAGIQYF. CDR3 coding DNA: TGCGCCAGCAGCCAAGATCCGGGACCTGCGGGCATTCAGTACTTC.

V usage is TRBV7-2 and J usage is TRBJ2-2, with 9 bases matching TRBD2. This CDR3 contains 17 residues. The V gene's germline CDR1 is SGHTA and CDR2 FQGNSA. The V segment lost 5 bases and the J segment 5 bases; nucleotides outside the gene matches: 12. CDR3 DNA sequence: TGTGCCAGCAGCCTACGCTTAGCGGGAGTAGGTACCGGGGAGCTGTTTTTT. The encoded protein is CASSLRLAGVGTGELFF.

DNA for the CDR3: TGCAGCGTTGAAGAAAGTCGCCGGACAGGGACCTACGAGCAGTACTTC. Residues: CSVEESRRTGTYEQYF. This chain uses TRBV29-1 with TRBJ2-7; 8 nucleotides line up with TRBD1. Germline CDR1 is SQVTM and CDR2 is ANQGSEA. The CDR3 extends over 16 amino acids. The J segment lost 2 bases and the V segment lost 0 bases, leaving 9 bases of the junction unmatched.

This rearrangement joins TRBV19 to TRBJ2-2; TRBD1 matches at 8 bases. V shed 7 bases, J shed 6 bases, and the junction held 10 bases outside the gene matches. The CDR3 covers 15 residues. CDR1 and CDR2 (germline): LNHDA, SQIVND (reference sequence). CDR3 protein: CASTRTGLLPGELFF. CDR3 bases: TGTGCCAGTACACGGACAGGGTTACTCCCCGGGGAGCTGTTTTTT.

The V and J genes are TRBV5-1 and TRBJ2-2; D remains ambiguous. Germline CDR1 is SGHRS and CDR2 is YFSETQ. Trimming took off 4 bases at V and 7 bases at J, with 8 bases between the two ends. The CDR3 is 12 amino acids. As DNA, the CDR3 is TGCGCCAGCAGCAATCCTAACGGGGAGCTGTTTTTT. Translation: CASSNPNGELFF.

Ten or more counts support this clone. The chain is built from TRBV2 and TRBJ2-2; D may correspond to TRBD1 or TRBD2 (5 bases each). The CDR3 extends over 13 amino acids. Per germline, CDR1 SNHLY and CDR2 FYNNEI. V was cut by 9 bases and J by 8 bases, with 16 bases left in between. Here the CDR3 DNA reads TGTGCCAGTCAAACGGGACCCGAAGGGGAGCTGTTTTTT. The encoded protein is CASQTGPEGELFF.

The rearrangement joins TRBV15 to TRBJ2-2, with D tentatively TRBD2 (5 bases). Germline V gives CDR1 LNHNV, CDR2 YYDKDF (reference sequence). V gave up 1 base and J gave up 0 bases, with 9 bases separating them. The CDR3 length is 16 residues. The CDR3 DNA reads TGTGCCACCAGCAGAGTTAAGGGAGCGAACACCGGGGAGCTGTTTTTT. It yields the protein CATSRVKGANTGELFF.

The chain has TRBV19 and TRBJ1-5, with D perhaps matching TRBD1 (6 bases). The ends were cut back, 5 bases at V and 4 bases at J, with 12 bases in the middle. From germline, CDR1 is LNHDA and CDR2 SQIVND (reference sequence). The CDR3 runs to 14 residues. The CDR3, as DNA: TGTGCCAGTAGTGGTACAAGGGGGAATCAGCCCCAGCATTTT. Protein sequence: CASSGTRGNQPQHF.

This clone was picked up a small number of times. The genes are TRBV27 and TRBJ2-5, with 11 bases identical to TRBD2. CDR3 length: 16 amino acids. CDR1 and CDR2 from the germline V gene are MNHEY and SMNVEV (reference sequence). With V trimmed by 5 bases and J by 5 bases, 10 bases remained unmatched. The CDR3 nucleotides read TGTGCCAGCAGTCCTCGACTAGCGGGAACTTCGGAGACCCAGTACTTC. As protein: CASSPRLAGTSETQYF.

Points on this clone: The junction departs from germline at one end; a sequencing error may be responsible. V gene TRBV5-1 combines with J gene TRBJ2-2; 7 bases agree with TRBD2. CDR3 length: 14 amino acids. CDR1 SGHRS and CDR2 YFSETQ come from the germline V gene. In DNA form, the CDR3 reads TGCGCCAACAGCTTGGCGGGGGTCACCGGGGAGCTGTTTTTT. Translation: CANSLAGVTGELFF. Together with reference TRBV5-1 and TRBJ2-2, the CDR3 gives the full variable domain: KAGVTQTPRYLIKTRGQQVTLSCSPISGHRSVSWYQQTPGQGLQFLFEYFSETQRNKGNFPGRFSGRQFSNSRSEMNVSTLELGDSALYLCANSLAGVTGELFFGEGSRLTVL.

V gene TRBV5-1 combines with J gene TRBJ2-1, with 8 bases aligning to TRBD2. V lost 4 bases and J lost 7; bases outside the gene matches: 16. The length of the CDR3 is 17 residues. CDR1 and CDR2 (germline): SGHRS, YFSETQ. CDR3 in DNA: TGCGCCAGCAGCCCCGGTGAGGGTAGCGGGGTGGGGAATGAGCAGTTCTTC. Its protein is CASSPGEGSGVGNEQFF.

The chain links TRBV10-3 to TRBJ2-7; tentative D call: TRBD2 (5 bases). The CDR3 covers 16 residues. Germline loops: CDR1 ENHRY, CDR2 SYGVKD. Trimming removed 3 bases from V and 2 bases from J, with 17 bases in between. The CDR3 loop reads CAISDLGGSFPYEQYF. CDR3 nucleotides: TGTGCCATCAGTGATCTAGGCGGGTCCTTCCCCTACGAGCAGTACTTC.